These 24 T cell receptor beta chains share one sample of origin, sequenced in a study of cytomegalovirus exposure and HLA in healthy donors. PCR amplification relied on 60 Vbeta primers (plus 13 Jbeta primers). Repertoires were generated with immunoSEQ multiplex PCR, while TCRdb's copy carries only in-frame clones and drops some. The table includes approximately 100,000 clones, more than 60% detected once. The specimen sequenced was PBMCs. These receptors were taken from a female donor in good health and CMV-seronegative.

The chain links TRBV27 to TRBJ2-5; D perhaps matches TRBD2 (6 bases). The CDR3 contains 18 residues. V was clipped by 0 bases and J by 5 bases, with 22 bases between them. Germline loops: CDR1 MNHEY, CDR2 SMNVEV (reference sequence). The CDR3 is CASSLSPGLTVSLETQYF. In nucleotides, the CDR3 is TGTGCCAGCAGTTTATCCCCCGGACTAACTGTGTCTTTGGAGACCCAGTACTTC.

The genes are TRBV6-1 and TRBJ1-2; a possible D gene is TRBD1 (5 bases). With 0 bases removed from V and 7 bases from J, the gap between germline ends came to 12 bases. CDR1 and CDR2 (germline): MNHNS, SASEGT. The CDR3 contains 14 residues. The CDR3 DNA reads as TGTGCCAGCAGTGAAGCAATGGGGAGGGGTGGCTACACCTTC. This sequence encodes CASSEAMGRGGYTF.

J is TRBJ2-1 and V is TRBV7-6; 9 bases are shared with TRBD1. V lost 2 bases and J lost 13; bases outside the gene matches: 9. The CDR3 consists of 14 residues. Germline assignment: CDR1 SGHVS and CDR2 FNYEAQ. The CDR3 protein is CASSLTITGGGQFF. DNA of the CDR3: TGTGCCAGCAGCTTAACAATTACAGGGGGCGGTCAGTTCTTC.

This clone was observed once. The genes are TRBV5-5 and TRBJ1-2; TRBD1 aligns across 10 bases. Trimming cost V 4 bases and J 6 bases; bases outside gene matches: 3. Germline CDR1 SGHKS, CDR2 YYEKEE (reference sequence). The length of the CDR3 is 13 residues. This CDR3 is CASSPGQGHGYTF. CDR3 DNA sequence: TGTGCCAGCAGCCCGGGACAGGGGCATGGCTACACCTTC.

The genes are TRBV14 and TRBJ2-5; D is uncertain. The assigned J gene may be wrong: the sequence end matches TRBJ2-7 better. Germline CDR1 SGHDN, CDR2 FVKESK. CDR3 size: 11 residues. This CDR3 is CASSLTYEQYF. For the CDR3, the DNA is TGTGCCAGCAGCCTTACCTACGAGCAGTACTTC.

The V call is TRBV5-8, the J call TRBJ2-4; the match to TRBD2 covers 7 bases. Germline assignment: CDR1 SGHTS and CDR2 YDEGEE. The CDR3 is 17 amino acids. The V and J ends lost 0 bases and 9 bases, in that order; junction bases with no gene match: 15. The CDR3 spells CASSLDGLGPGRGIQYF. The CDR3 DNA is TGTGCCAGCAGCTTGGATGGCCTCGGGCCAGGGAGGGGCATTCAGTACTTC.

The rearrangement uses TRBV6-1 and TRBJ2-3; D is unresolved. The CDR3 length is 15 residues. V lost 0 bases and J 4 bases, leaving 11 bases between the germline ends. Per the germline V gene, CDR1 is MNHNS and CDR2 is SASEGT. CDR3: CASSEAARESDTQYF. The DNA for the CDR3 is TGTGCCAGCAGTGAAGCAGCTAGAGAATCAGATACGCAGTATTTT.

The rearrangement joins TRBV27 to TRBJ1-3; D remains unclear. The CDR3 is 15 residues long. Trimming removed 6 bases at V and 0 bases at J, with 12 bases between. The V gene's germline CDR1 is MNHEY and CDR2 SMNVEV (reference sequence). CDR3 in amino acids: CASSPRGLSGNTIYF. CDR3 bases: TGTGCCAGCAGCCCTCGCGGCCTCTCTGGAAACACCATATATTTT.

The rearrangement joins TRBV6-1 to TRBJ1-5; D unclear. This CDR3 is built from 18 residues. Between the trimmed V and J ends, which lost 4 bases and 0 bases, there was a span of 19 bases. CDR1 and CDR2 (germline): MNHNS, SASEGT. The DNA for the CDR3 is TGTGCCAGCAGTGGGGAGAATCTCCCGCTTTATAGCAATCAGCCCCAGCATTTT. Amino acids: CASSGENLPLYSNQPQHF.

CDR3 residues: CASSPSDGYTF. CDR3 DNA: TGTGCCAGCAGTCCGAGTGATGGCTACACCTTC. V is TRBV2 and J is TRBJ1-2; D ambiguous. Deletions cut 5 bases from V and 6 bases from J, with 7 bases between. The CDR3 has 11 amino acids. Germline CDR1 reads SNHLY; CDR2 reads FYNNEI.

This chain connects TRBV7-8 to TRBJ2-1, with 12 bases identical to TRBD2. The CDR3 runs to 15 residues. CDR1 is SGHVS, CDR2 FQNEAQ, per germline. Unmatched junction bases numbered 9, after V lost 8 bases and J lost 7 bases. The CDR3 reads CASLLAGGQFNEQFF. In DNA, the CDR3 is TGTGCCAGCCTCCTAGCGGGGGGGCAGTTTAATGAGCAGTTCTTC.

The gene calls are TRBV12-5 and TRBJ1-2, with D perhaps TRBD1 (6 bases). The V gene lost 6 bases and the J gene lost 8 bases, with 22 bases spanning the gap. The CDR3 spans 15 residues. The germline CDR1 and CDR2 sequences are LGHNT and FRNRAP. The CDR3 sequence is CASGPPEGGGVGYTF. The CDR3 DNA sequence: TGTGCTAGTGGCCCTCCCGAGGGGGGGGGAGTAGGCTACACCTTC.

The chain links TRBV18 to TRBJ2-5; 7 positions match TRBD1. The J call may be incorrect, as the DNA end agrees better with TRBJ2-7. The CDR3 has 15 residues. Per the germline V gene, CDR1 is KGHSH and CDR2 is LQKENI. As DNA, the CDR3 is TGTGCCAGCTCACCAGATTTGGGACAGCCCTACGAGCAGTACTTC. Translated, it gives CASSPDLGQPYEQYF.

The chain carries TRBV2 and TRBJ2-7; 9 bases fit TRBD2. The CDR3 sequence is 14 residues long. J lost 3 bases, V lost 5 bases, and 5 bases had no gene match. Germline V gene sequence: CDR1 SNHLY, CDR2 FYNNEI. The chain's CDR3 is CASSLAGENYEQYF. For the CDR3, the DNA is TGTGCCAGCAGTTTAGCGGGGGAAAACTACGAGCAGTACTTC.

Worth noting for this clone: The sample carries other DNA sequences with the same CDR3. The chain uses TRBV7-3 and TRBJ1-1; TRBD1 might be the D (6 bases). CDR3 length: 14 amino acids. Trimming removed 4 bases at V and 5 bases at J, with 14 bases between. The germline gives CDR1 SGHTA, CDR2 FQGTGA. This chain's CDR3 is CASSSTGSGTEAFF. The CDR3, as DNA: TGTGCCAGCAGCTCTACAGGGTCGGGAACTGAAGCTTTCTTT.

The chain couples TRBV19 to TRBJ1-2, with 9 bases fitting TRBD1. This CDR3 region has 15 residues. The J segment lost 7 bases and the V segment lost 5 bases, leaving 11 bases of the junction unmatched. Germline-derived CDR1 and CDR2 are LNHDA and SQIVND (reference sequence). CDR3 loop: CASSPWGTGLVGYTF. The CDR3 region has the DNA TGTGCCAGTAGTCCATGGGGGACAGGGCTCGTTGGCTACACCTTC.

This CDR3 is CASSRGQSSGNTIYF. DNA for the CDR3: TGTGCCAGCAGCAGGGGGCAGAGCTCTGGAAACACCATATATTTT. This chain uses TRBV6-5 with TRBJ1-3; 8 positions match TRBD1. The ends lost 6 bases at V and 0 bases at J; junction bases unmatched: 4. The CDR3 length is 15 residues. From germline, CDR1 is MNHEY and CDR2 SVGAGI.

The chain combines TRBV6-5 with TRBJ1-2, with 9 bases aligning to TRBD1. The trim removed 5 bases at V and 2 bases at J, leaving 3 bases unmatched. The CDR3 is 14 residues long. CDR1 and CDR2 (germline): MNHEY, SVGAGI. As DNA, the CDR3 is TGTGCCAGCAGTACAGGGGGCGGGAACTATGGCTACACCTTC. It codes for CASSTGGGNYGYTF.

The V and J genes are TRBV2 and TRBJ1-6, with TRBD1 as a possible D gene (6 bases). This CDR3 comprises 16 residues. Trimming shortened V by 1 base and J by 5 bases, and 12 bases separated the two germline ends. CDR1 is SNHLY and CDR2 is FYNNEI in the germline V gene. The CDR3 loop is CASSEDAGANNSPLHF. The CDR3 coding sequence is TGTGCCAGCAGTGAAGACGCGGGGGCGAATAATTCACCCCTCCACTTT.

This clone was observed a few times. The chain joins TRBV18 to TRBJ2-6, with D perhaps TRBD2 (6 bases). The CDR3 extends over 18 amino acids. The V gene's germline CDR1 is KGHSH and CDR2 LQKENI. Trimming stripped 3 bases from V and 0 bases from J, with 15 bases between. CDR3 DNA: TGTGCCAGCTCACCCCGGGAGCGCAAGAGCTCTGGGGCCAACGTCCTGACTTTC. Protein sequence: CASSPRERKSSGANVLTF.

The rearrangement links TRBV29-1 to TRBJ1-2; 11 nucleotides match TRBD1. The CDR3 runs to 15 residues. Germline assignment: CDR1 SQVTM and CDR2 ANQGSEA. V lost 5 bases to trimming and J lost 5 bases; unmatched junction nucleotides: 10. CDR3: CSVQRSGTGGYGYTF. In nucleotides, the CDR3 is TGCAGCGTTCAGAGATCAGGGACAGGGGGATATGGCTACACCTTC.

The genes are TRBV18 and TRBJ2-1; 9 bases match TRBD2. CDR1 and CDR2 from the germline V gene are KGHSH and LQKENI. Trimming at V came to 1 base and at J to 6 bases, leaving 4 bases not matched to a gene. This CDR3 region has 15 residues. Here the CDR3 DNA reads TGTGCCAGCTCACCACAGCGGGGGGCAATCAATGAGCAGTTCTTC. Translated: CASSPQRGAINEQFF.

V usage is TRBV19 and J usage is TRBJ2-7; D perhaps matches TRBD1 (6 bases). The germline CDR1 and CDR2 sequences are LNHDA and SQIVND (reference sequence). V gave up 3 bases and J gave up 6 bases, with 18 bases separating them. The length of the CDR3 is 15 residues. CDR3 loop: CASSMFARGISEQYF. For the CDR3, the DNA is TGTGCCAGTAGTATGTTCGCCAGGGGAATCTCCGAGCAGTACTTC.

The chain links TRBV5-6 to TRBJ2-1, with D tentatively TRBD1 (6 bases). Germline V CDR1 and CDR2: SGHDT, YYEEEE. V lost 0 bases to trimming and J lost 4 bases, with 17 bases between them. The CDR3 is 17 amino acids. The CDR3 DNA reads TGTGCCAGCAGCTTGGGGCAGGGGATTTCTACGTACAATGAGCAGTTCTTC. Its translation is CASSLGQGISTYNEQFF.